Presented here are 32 T cell receptor beta chains from one specimen sequenced in a study of cytotoxic CD8 clonotypes in ibrutinib-treated CLL. This table comes from immunoSEQ multiplex PCR, and its TCRdb copy is limited to in-frame clones, with some not included. The sample records about 63,000 clones, roughly 50% being singletons. The material was PBMCs, obtained after 12 months of ibrutinib treatment. These receptor sequences come from a human donor with chronic lymphocytic leukemia.

The chain couples TRBV11-2 to TRBJ1-6, with a weak D call TRBD1 (6 bases). V dropped 1 base and J dropped 8 bases, with 12 bases sitting between them. The CDR3 extends over 15 amino acids. Per germline, CDR1 SGHAT and CDR2 FQNNGV. The CDR3 sequence: CASSLVPGGDSPLHF. The CDR3 DNA follows: TGTGCCAGCAGCTTAGTCCCGGGGGGCGATTCACCCCTCCACTTT. Using reference TRBV11-2 and TRBJ1-6 for the parts outside the CDR3, the full variable domain is EAGVAQSPRYKIIEKRQSVAFWCNPISGHATLYWYQQILGQGPKLLIQFQNNGVVDDSQLPKDRFSAERLKGVDSTLKIQPAKLEDSAVYLCASSLVPGGDSPLHFGNGTRLTVT.

This chain connects TRBV5-1 to TRBJ1-1; no clear D. The CDR3 runs 17 residues. Deletions cut 0 bases from V and 2 bases from J, with 17 bases between. Germline loops: CDR1 SGHRS, CDR2 YFSETQ. CDR3: CASSLAPTSGLNTEAFF. CDR3 DNA sequence: TGCGCCAGCAGCTTGGCCCCTACGTCCGGCCTAAACACTGAAGCTTTCTTT. Full variable domain (missing parts from reference TRBV5-1 and TRBJ1-1): KAGVTQTPRYLIKTRGQQVTLSCSPISGHRSVSWYQQTPGQGLQFLFEYFSETQRNKGNFPGRFSGRQFSNSRSEMNVSTLELGDSALYLCASSLAPTSGLNTEAFFGQGTRLTVV.

The chain employs TRBV4-1 and TRBJ2-4; D is undetermined. Germline V gives CDR1 MGHRA, CDR2 YSYEKL. V shed 0 bases and J shed 0 bases, with 9 bases lying between them. The CDR3 loop spans 16 amino acids. The CDR3 region has the DNA TGCGCCAGCAGCCAAGACCCTCAGCTAGCCAAAAACATTCAGTACTTC. As protein: CASSQDPQLAKNIQYF.

The chain carries TRBV28 and TRBJ1-2; D not resolved. Looked up from germline, CDR1 is MDHEN and CDR2 is SYDVKM. Trimming took off 7 bases at V and 8 bases at J, with 17 bases between the two ends. The CDR3 contains 13 residues. CDR3 in amino acids: CASISSAPGGYTF. The CDR3 bases are TGTGCCAGCATTTCCAGCGCCCCTGGGGGCTACACCTTC.

The chain joins TRBV6-4 to TRBJ2-7; 8 bases agree with TRBD1. The trim removed 6 bases at V and 4 bases at J, leaving 8 bases unmatched. The CDR3 sequence is 14 residues long. Germline CDR1 and CDR2: MRHNA and SNTAGT. The CDR3 region is CASRRTGWVYEQYV. The DNA of the CDR3 is TGTGCCAGCAGGAGGACAGGGTGGGTTTACGAGCAGTACGTC.

The CDR3: CASSYSPESGYTF. CDR3 nucleotide sequence: TGTGCCAGCAGTTACAGCCCCGAGAGCGGCTACACCTTC. V is TRBV6-6 and J is TRBJ1-2, with D uncertain. Trimming stripped 2 bases from V and 8 bases from J, with 12 bases between. Germline-derived CDR1 and CDR2 are MNHNY and SVGAGI (reference sequence). The CDR3 consists of 13 residues.

This clone was observed a few times. The chain carries TRBV5-5 and TRBJ1-5; D may be TRBD1 (5 bases). CDR3 length: 15 residues. Germline CDR1 SGHKS, CDR2 YYEKEE (reference sequence). V lost 3 bases to trimming and J lost 2 bases, with 12 bases between them. This chain's CDR3 is CASSSTQTGNQPQHF. CDR3 coding DNA: TGTGCCAGCAGCTCCACCCAGACAGGCAATCAGCCCCAGCATTTT.

The rearrangement joins TRBV20-1 to TRBJ1-1; no clear D. The germline V gene encodes CDR1 DFQATT and CDR2 SNEGSKA (reference sequence). CDR3 length: 10 amino acids. V was shortened by 4 bases and J by 3 bases, with 3 bases between the two germline ends. The CDR3 reads CSAKYTEAFF. For the CDR3, the DNA is TGCAGTGCTAAATACACTGAAGCTTTCTTT.

V usage is TRBV15 and J usage is TRBJ2-1; 8 bases align to TRBD2. Per the germline V gene, CDR1 is LNHNV and CDR2 is YYDKDF (reference sequence). The ends lost 3 bases at V and 8 bases at J; junction bases unmatched: 12. This CDR3 contains 16 residues. CDR3 residues: CATSRLAGKLIYEQFF. In DNA, the CDR3 is TGTGCCACCAGCAGGTTAGCGGGAAAGTTAATCTATGAGCAGTTCTTC.

The chain carries TRBV14 and TRBJ1-2; D remains unclear. Per germline, CDR1 SGHDN and CDR2 FVKESK. There are 14 residues in the CDR3. Trimming left V 1 base short and J 4 bases short, with 10 bases between. The CDR3, as DNA: TGTGCCAGCAGCCAAGGGACTGCTGGCTATGGCTACACCTTC. This gives the protein CASSQGTAGYGYTF. Together with reference TRBV14 and TRBJ1-2, the CDR3 gives the full variable domain: EAGVTQFPSHSVIEKGQTVTLRCDPISGHDNLYWYRRVMGKEIKFLLHFVKESKQDESGMPNNRFLAERTGGTYSTLKVQPAELEDSGVYFCASSQGTAGYGYTFGSGTRLTVV.

The genes are TRBV28 and TRBJ2-7, with TRBD2 matching over 7 bases. This CDR3 is built from 11 residues. J lost 10 bases, V lost 6 bases, and 6 bases had no gene match. Germline values: CDR1 MDHEN, CDR2 SYDVKM. CDR3 protein: CASSLGGIQYV. The DNA of the CDR3 is TGTGCCAGCAGCCTGGGGGGGATCCAGTACGTC.

This rearrangement joins TRBV7-2 to TRBJ2-2; the D is unclear. Germline V CDR1 and CDR2: SGHTA, FQGNSA. CDR3 size: 14 residues. V lost 5 bases to trimming and J lost 1 base, with 8 bases between them. As DNA, the CDR3 is TGTGCCAGCAGCCAAGCAGGGAACACCGGGGAGCTGTTTTTT. Translated: CASSQAGNTGELFF.

V gene TRBV5-1 combines with J gene TRBJ2-3; D is unresolved. Germline loops: CDR1 SGHRS, CDR2 YFSETQ. The CDR3 totals 16 residues. Deletions cut 6 bases from V and 0 bases from J, with 17 bases between. In DNA, the CDR3 is TGCGCCAGCACCCCGACGGCCGGGCGGAGCACAGATACGCAGTATTTT. It encodes CASTPTAGRSTDTQYF.

The gene calls are TRBV27 and TRBJ1-4; 11 bases match TRBD1. The ends lost 6 bases at V and 7 bases at J; junction bases unmatched: 10. This CDR3 region has 16 residues. Germline loops: CDR1 MNHEY, CDR2 SMNVEV (reference sequence). CDR3 nucleotide sequence: TGTGCCAGCAGACCCGGACAGGGGGCCTTGGGTGAAAAACTGTTTTTT. This translates into CASRPGQGALGEKLFF.

The table lists this clone with a few counts. V usage is TRBV5-6 and J usage is TRBJ2-5, with D tentatively TRBD1 or TRBD2 (6 bases each). The V end was cut by 6 bases, the J end by 0 bases, with 18 bases between. The CDR3 spans 16 residues. The germline V gene has CDR1 SGHDT and CDR2 YYEEEE. CDR3: CASKLGGLMYQETQYF. The CDR3 DNA sequence: TGTGCCAGCAAATTAGGGGGGCTTATGTACCAAGAGACCCAGTACTTC. The entire variable domain, with the rest obtained from reference TRBV5-6 and TRBJ2-5, is as follows: DAGVTQSPTHLIKTRGQQVTLRCSPKSGHDTVSWYQQALGQGPQFIFQYYEEEERQRGNFPDRFSGHQFPNYSSELNVNALLLGDSALYLCASKLGGLMYQETQYFGPGTRLLVL.

This clone has at least ten counts. V is TRBV18 and J is TRBJ2-2; D is undetermined. The CDR3 spans 14 residues. The germline gives CDR1 KGHSH, CDR2 LQKENI. V gave up 4 bases and J gave up 6 bases, with 12 bases separating them. The CDR3 region is CASSRTRGPGELFF. As DNA, the CDR3 is TGTGCCAGCTCACGGACCAGAGGTCCCGGGGAGCTGTTTTTT.

This sequence joins TRBV7-9 and TRBJ1-1; TRBD1 is a possible D gene (6 bases). Looked up from germline, CDR1 is SEHNR and CDR2 is FQNEAQ (reference sequence). Trimming removed 7 bases at V and 5 bases at J, with 20 bases between. The CDR3 is 15 amino acids. For the CDR3, the DNA is TGTGCCAGCACCATAGCGGCAGGGGAGATGACTGAAGCTTTCTTT. This translates into CASTIAAGEMTEAFF.

This chain links TRBV28 with TRBJ1-2, with 9 bases that match TRBD1. V lost 6 bases and J lost 2; bases outside the gene matches: 4. CDR1 and CDR2 from the germline V gene are MDHEN and SYDVKM. The CDR3 is 14 amino acids. Here the CDR3 reads CASRKQGANYGYTF. The CDR3 DNA sequence: TGTGCCAGCAGGAAACAGGGGGCCAACTATGGCTACACCTTC.

About this clone itself: This may stem from a read error, because a much larger clone lies one nucleotide away. This chain joins TRBV5-6 and TRBJ1-2; TRBD1 might be the D (6 bases). Trimming cost V 2 bases and J 4 bases, with 9 bases left between them. The CDR3 covers 13 residues. The germline V gene encodes CDR1 SGHDT and CDR2 YYEEEE. CDR3 residues: CASSLGQIYGYTF. CDR3 nucleotides: TGTGCCAGCAGCTTAGGACAGATCTATGGCTACACCTTC.

This chain connects TRBV19 to TRBJ2-3, with TRBD2 matching over 14 bases. The germline V gene has CDR1 LNHDA and CDR2 SQIVND (reference sequence). The CDR3 contains 15 residues. Germline trimming cut 3 bases from V and 4 bases from J; bases unmatched to any gene: 0. The CDR3: CASSMGLAGADTQYF. The CDR3 DNA follows: TGTGCCAGTAGTATGGGACTAGCGGGAGCAGATACGCAGTATTTT. Together with reference TRBV19 and TRBJ2-3, the CDR3 gives the full variable domain: DGGITQSPKYLFRKEGQNVTLSCEQNLNHDAMYWYRQDPGQGLRLIYYSQIVNDFQKGDIAEGYSVSREKKESFPLTVTSAQKNPTAFYLCASSMGLAGADTQYFGPGTRLTVL.

CDR3 loop: CASSVDRGIEAFF. The CDR3 DNA reads as TGTGCCAGTAGTGTGGACAGAGGCATTGAAGCTTTCTTT. V is TRBV19 and J is TRBJ1-1, with D possibly being TRBD1 (6 bases). Deletions cut 5 bases from V and 7 bases from J, with 14 bases between. Germline V gives CDR1 LNHDA, CDR2 SQIVND (reference sequence). The CDR3 sequence is 13 residues long.

The rearrangement links TRBV7-7 to TRBJ2-3, with 7 bases identical to TRBD1. Trimming cost V 2 bases and J 6 bases; bases outside gene matches: 2. CDR1 and CDR2 from the germline V gene are SSHAT and FNYEAQ (reference sequence). The CDR3 spans 13 residues. The CDR3, as DNA: TGTGCCAGCAGCTTAACAGGGGTCGATACGCAGTATTTT. Translated: CASSLTGVDTQYF.

This clone has only a few counts. The chain couples TRBV6-1 to TRBJ1-5; 9 bases line up with TRBD1. Germline loops: CDR1 MNHNS, CDR2 SASEGT. The CDR3 contains 15 residues. V gave up 3 bases and J gave up 1 base; unmatched junction bases: 1. The CDR3 protein is CASSDDRGSNQPQHF. The CDR3 bases are TGTGCCAGCAGTGACGACAGGGGGAGCAATCAGCCCCAGCATTTT.

This chain connects TRBV6-1 to TRBJ2-3; 8 bases are shared with TRBD1. Germline V gene lookup returns CDR1 MNHNS and CDR2 SASEGT. V trimming: 10 bases; J trimming: 3 bases; junction bases outside the gene matches: 6. The CDR3 has 13 amino acids. CDR3 in amino acids: CATQGDRTDTQYF. The CDR3 nucleotides are TGTGCCACCCAGGGGGACAGGACAGATACGCAGTATTTT.

The V gene is TRBV19, the J gene TRBJ1-2, with 10 bases lining up with TRBD1. This CDR3 is 13 amino acids long. Germline CDR1 is LNHDA and CDR2 is SQIVND (reference sequence). V shed 5 bases, J shed 8 bases, and the junction held 5 bases outside the gene matches. The CDR3 DNA sequence: TGTGCCAGTAGTCAGGGACAGGGGACCGGCTACACCTTC. This sequence encodes CASSQGQGTGYTF.

In this sample, this clone turned up a few times. V usage is TRBV2 and J usage is TRBJ2-1; D is unclear. Germline CDR1 reads SNHLY; CDR2 reads FYNNEI. V lost 6 bases, J lost 6 bases, and 21 bases lay in between. There are 16 residues in the CDR3. CDR3 nucleotides: TGTGCCAGCAGCGAAATCCCGGCCCTACTTGGCAATGAGCAGTTCTTC. It encodes CASSEIPALLGNEQFF.

This clone was seen a few times. V gene TRBV6-1 combines with J gene TRBJ1-2; TRBD1 matches 9 bases. The ends lost 4 bases at V and 8 bases at J; junction bases unmatched: 8. This CDR3 is 14 amino acids long. Germline loops: CDR1 MNHNS, CDR2 SASEGT. For the CDR3, the DNA is TGTGCCAGCAGTGCCGGGACAGGGCCTCGCGGCTACACCTTC. Its translation is CASSAGTGPRGYTF.

This clone was found once. The rearrangement uses TRBV5-6 and TRBJ2-2; D is undetermined. CDR3 size: 11 residues. Trimming cost V 1 base and J 6 bases, with 1 base left between them. Germline loops: CDR1 SGHDT, CDR2 YYEEEE. Here the CDR3 reads CASSLSGELFF. The CDR3 DNA sequence: TGTGCCAGCAGCTTGTCCGGGGAGCTGTTTTTT.

The sample holds many counts of this clone. V is TRBV5-1 and J is TRBJ2-3; 13 bases are a match to TRBD2. CDR3 length equals 17 residues. Per germline, CDR1 SGHRS and CDR2 YFSETQ. J lost 5 bases, V lost 4 bases, and 10 bases had no gene match. The CDR3 here is CASSPIGLAGVIDTQYF. CDR3 DNA sequence: TGCGCCAGCAGCCCCATAGGACTAGCGGGAGTTATAGATACGCAGTATTTT.

This chain links TRBV7-8 with TRBJ2-2; 7 bases are shared with TRBD2. The CDR3 totals 15 residues. Germline values: CDR1 SGHVS, CDR2 FQNEAQ. V gave up 5 bases and J gave up 4 bases; unmatched junction bases: 7. CDR3 DNA: TGTGCCAGCAGCGGGAGGGAGAGGCCCACCGGGGAGCTGTTTTTT. Translating it yields CASSGRERPTGELFF.

The chain couples TRBV28 to TRBJ2-7; D unresolved. This CDR3 comprises 16 residues. V was trimmed by 2 bases and J by 2 bases, leaving 16 bases between them. Germline CDR1 reads MDHEN; CDR2 reads SYDVKM. CDR3 nucleotide sequence: TGTGCCAGCAGTTTACCCCATGGTAGCTGGGCCTACGAGCAGTACTTC. It specifies CASSLPHGSWAYEQYF. Full variable domain (missing parts from reference TRBV28 and TRBJ2-7): DVKVTQSSRYLVKRTGEKVFLECVQDMDHENMFWYRQDPGLGLRLIYFSYDVKMKEKGDIPEGYSVSREKKERFSLILESASTNQTSMYLCASSLPHGSWAYEQYFGPGTRLTVT.

This sequence joins TRBV5-1 and TRBJ2-3; D remains unclear. CDR1 is SGHRS, CDR2 YFSETQ, per germline. V shed 0 bases and J shed 2 bases, with 7 bases lying between them. The CDR3 extends over 14 amino acids. The chain's CDR3 is CASSLAAATDTQYF. CDR3 nucleotide sequence: TGCGCCAGCAGCTTGGCGGCGGCCACAGATACGCAGTATTTT.